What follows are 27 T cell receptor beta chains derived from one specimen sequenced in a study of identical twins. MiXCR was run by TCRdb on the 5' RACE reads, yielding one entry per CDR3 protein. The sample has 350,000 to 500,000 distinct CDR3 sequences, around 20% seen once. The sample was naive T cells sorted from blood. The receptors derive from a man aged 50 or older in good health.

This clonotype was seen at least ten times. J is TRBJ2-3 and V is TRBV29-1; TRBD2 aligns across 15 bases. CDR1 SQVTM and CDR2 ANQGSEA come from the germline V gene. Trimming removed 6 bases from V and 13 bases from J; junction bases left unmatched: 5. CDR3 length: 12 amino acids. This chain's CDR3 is CSVGLAGGPEYF. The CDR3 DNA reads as TGCAGCGTCGGACTAGCGGGAGGGCCCGAGTATTTT.

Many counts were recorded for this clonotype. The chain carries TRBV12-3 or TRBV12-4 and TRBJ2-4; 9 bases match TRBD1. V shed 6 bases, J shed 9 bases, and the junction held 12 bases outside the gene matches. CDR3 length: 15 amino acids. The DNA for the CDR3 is TGTGCCAGCAGCAACACACAGGGGGCTGTGGTCATTCAGTACTTC. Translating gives CASSNTQGAVVIQYF.

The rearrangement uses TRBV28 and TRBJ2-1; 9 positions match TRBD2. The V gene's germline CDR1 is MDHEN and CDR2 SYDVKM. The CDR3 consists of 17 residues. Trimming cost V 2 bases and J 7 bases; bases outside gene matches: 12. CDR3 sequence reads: CASSLDALAGIGNEQFF. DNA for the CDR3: TGTGCCAGCAGTTTAGATGCCCTAGCGGGAATCGGTAATGAGCAGTTCTTC.

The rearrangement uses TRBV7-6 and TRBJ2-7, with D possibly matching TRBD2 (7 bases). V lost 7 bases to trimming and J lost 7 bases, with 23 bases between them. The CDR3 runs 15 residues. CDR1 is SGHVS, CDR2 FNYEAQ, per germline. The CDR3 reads CASTRFIGGRGEQYF. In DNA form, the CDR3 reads TGTGCCAGCACCCGATTTATCGGGGGGAGGGGGGAGCAGTACTTC.

The CDR3 loop reads CSAQRLAAIYNEQFF. The CDR3 DNA reads TGCAGTGCGCAAAGGCTAGCGGCGATCTACAATGAGCAGTTCTTC. The chain uses TRBV20-1 and TRBJ2-1; 7 nucleotides align to TRBD2. CDR1 DFQATT and CDR2 SNEGSKA come from the germline V gene (reference sequence). The CDR3 consists of 15 residues. V was pared by 6 bases and J by 3 bases, with 11 bases of the junction left unmatched.

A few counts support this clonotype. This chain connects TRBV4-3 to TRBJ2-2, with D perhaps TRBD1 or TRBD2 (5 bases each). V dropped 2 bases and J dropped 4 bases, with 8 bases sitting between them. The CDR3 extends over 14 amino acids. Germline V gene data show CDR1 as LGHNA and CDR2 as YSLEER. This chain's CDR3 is CASSQWGSTGELFF. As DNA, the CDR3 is TGCGCCAGCAGCCAATGGGGGTCCACCGGGGAGCTGTTTTTT.

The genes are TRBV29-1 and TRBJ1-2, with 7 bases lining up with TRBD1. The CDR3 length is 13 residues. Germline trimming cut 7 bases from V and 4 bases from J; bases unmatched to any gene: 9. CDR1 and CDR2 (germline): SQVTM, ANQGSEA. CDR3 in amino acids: CSGMMGQSYGYTF. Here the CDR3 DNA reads TGCAGCGGAATGATGGGACAGAGCTATGGCTACACCTTC.

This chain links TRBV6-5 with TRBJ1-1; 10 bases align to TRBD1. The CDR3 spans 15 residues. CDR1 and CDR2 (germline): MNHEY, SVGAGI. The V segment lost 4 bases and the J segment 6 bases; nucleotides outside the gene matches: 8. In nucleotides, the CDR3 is TGTGCCAGCAGTTTCCCGGGACAGGGGACCGCTGAAGCTTTCTTT. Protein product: CASSFPGQGTAEAFF.

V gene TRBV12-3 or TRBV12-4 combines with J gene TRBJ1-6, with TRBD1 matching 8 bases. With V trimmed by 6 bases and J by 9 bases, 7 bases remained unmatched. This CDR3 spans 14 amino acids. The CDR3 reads CASRRTGSGSPLHF. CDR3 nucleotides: TGTGCCAGCAGGAGGACAGGGAGCGGTTCACCCCTCCACTTT.

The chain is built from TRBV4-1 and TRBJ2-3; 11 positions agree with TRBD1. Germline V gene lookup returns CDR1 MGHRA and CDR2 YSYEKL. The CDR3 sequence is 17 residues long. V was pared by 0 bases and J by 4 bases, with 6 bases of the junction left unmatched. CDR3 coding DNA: TGCGCCAGCAGCCAAGAAGGACAGGGGGCTTTCCCAGATACGCAGTATTTT. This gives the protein CASSQEGQGAFPDTQYF.

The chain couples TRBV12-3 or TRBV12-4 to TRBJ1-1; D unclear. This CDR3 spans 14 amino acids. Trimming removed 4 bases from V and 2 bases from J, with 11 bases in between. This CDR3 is CASSSGSVNTEAFF. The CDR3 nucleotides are TGTGCCAGCAGTTCTGGCAGCGTAAACACTGAAGCTTTCTTT.

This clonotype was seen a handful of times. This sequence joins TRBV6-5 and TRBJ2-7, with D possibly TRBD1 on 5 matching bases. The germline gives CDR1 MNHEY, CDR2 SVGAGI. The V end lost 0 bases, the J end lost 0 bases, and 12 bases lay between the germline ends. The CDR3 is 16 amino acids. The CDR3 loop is CASSYSLPRDSYEQYF. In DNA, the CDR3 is TGTGCCAGCAGTTACTCGCTCCCCAGGGACTCCTACGAGCAGTACTTC.

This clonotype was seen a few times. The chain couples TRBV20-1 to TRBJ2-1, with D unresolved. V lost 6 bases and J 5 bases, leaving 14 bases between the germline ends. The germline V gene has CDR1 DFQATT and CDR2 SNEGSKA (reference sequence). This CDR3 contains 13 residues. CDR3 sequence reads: CSAQPPTHNEQFF. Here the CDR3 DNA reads TGCAGTGCCCAGCCCCCGACTCACAATGAGCAGTTCTTC.

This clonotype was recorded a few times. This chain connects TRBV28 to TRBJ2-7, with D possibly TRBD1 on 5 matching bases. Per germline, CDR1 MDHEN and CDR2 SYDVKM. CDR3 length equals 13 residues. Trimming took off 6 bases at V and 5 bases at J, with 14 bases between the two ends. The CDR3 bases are TGTGCCAGCAGCCCCGCAGGGAACGACGAGCAGTACTTC. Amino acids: CASSPAGNDEQYF.

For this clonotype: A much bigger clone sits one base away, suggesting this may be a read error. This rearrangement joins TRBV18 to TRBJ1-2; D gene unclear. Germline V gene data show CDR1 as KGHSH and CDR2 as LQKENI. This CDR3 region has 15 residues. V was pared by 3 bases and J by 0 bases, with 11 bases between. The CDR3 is CASSPTGTSNYGYTF. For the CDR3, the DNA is TGTGCCAGCTCACCTACGGGCACGTCTAACTATGGCTACACCTTC.

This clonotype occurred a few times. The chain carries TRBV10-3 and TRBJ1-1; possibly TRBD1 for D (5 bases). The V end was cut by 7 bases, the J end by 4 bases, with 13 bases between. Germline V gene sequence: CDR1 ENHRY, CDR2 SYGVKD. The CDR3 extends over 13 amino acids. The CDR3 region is CAITEEGVTEAFF. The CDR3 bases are TGTGCCATCACCGAGGAAGGGGTCACTGAAGCTTTCTTT.

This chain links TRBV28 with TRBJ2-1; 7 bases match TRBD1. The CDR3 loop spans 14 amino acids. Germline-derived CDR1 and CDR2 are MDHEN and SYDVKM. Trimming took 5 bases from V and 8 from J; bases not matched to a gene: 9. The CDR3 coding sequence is TGTGCCAGCAGTAACAGACAGGGTGGCGATGAGCAGTTCTTC. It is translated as CASSNRQGGDEQFF.

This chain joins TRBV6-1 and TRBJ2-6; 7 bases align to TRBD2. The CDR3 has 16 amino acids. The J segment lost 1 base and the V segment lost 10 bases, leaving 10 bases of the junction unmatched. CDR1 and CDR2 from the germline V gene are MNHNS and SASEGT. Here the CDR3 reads CAIRRAGSSGANVLTF. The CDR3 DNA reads TGTGCCATCCGACGAGCGGGGAGTTCTGGGGCCAACGTCCTGACTTTC.

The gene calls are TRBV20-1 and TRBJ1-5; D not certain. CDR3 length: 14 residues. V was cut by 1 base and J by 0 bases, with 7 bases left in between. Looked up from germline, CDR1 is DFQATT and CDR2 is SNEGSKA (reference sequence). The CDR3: CSARAAYSNQPQHF. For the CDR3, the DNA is TGCAGTGCTAGAGCAGCTTATAGCAATCAGCCCCAGCATTTT.

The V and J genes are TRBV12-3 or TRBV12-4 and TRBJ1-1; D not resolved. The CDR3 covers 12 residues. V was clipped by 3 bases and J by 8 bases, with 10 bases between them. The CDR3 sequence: CASSFASEEAFF. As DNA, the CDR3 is TGTGCCAGCAGTTTCGCCTCGGAAGAAGCTTTCTTT.

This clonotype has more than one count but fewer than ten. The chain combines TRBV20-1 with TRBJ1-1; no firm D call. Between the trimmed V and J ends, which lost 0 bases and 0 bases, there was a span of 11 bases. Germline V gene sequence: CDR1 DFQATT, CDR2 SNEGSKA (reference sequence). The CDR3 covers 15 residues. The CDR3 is CSARDRRSMNTEAFF. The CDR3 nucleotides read TGCAGTGCTAGAGATCGTCGGTCGATGAACACTGAAGCTTTCTTT.

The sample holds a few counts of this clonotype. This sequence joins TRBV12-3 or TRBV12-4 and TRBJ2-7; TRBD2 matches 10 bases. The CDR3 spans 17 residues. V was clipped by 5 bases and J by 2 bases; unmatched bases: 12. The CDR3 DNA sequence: TGTGCCAGCAGTCCTTATTCTAGCGGGAGAGGCCCCTACGAGCAGTACTTC. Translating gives CASSPYSSGRGPYEQYF.

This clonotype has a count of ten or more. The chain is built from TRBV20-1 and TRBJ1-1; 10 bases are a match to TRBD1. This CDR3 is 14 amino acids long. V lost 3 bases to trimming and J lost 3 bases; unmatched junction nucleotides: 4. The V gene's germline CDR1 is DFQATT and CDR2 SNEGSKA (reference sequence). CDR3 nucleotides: TGCAGTGCTAGGACAGGGGGCGCCGACACTGAAGCTTTCTTT. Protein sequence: CSARTGGADTEAFF.

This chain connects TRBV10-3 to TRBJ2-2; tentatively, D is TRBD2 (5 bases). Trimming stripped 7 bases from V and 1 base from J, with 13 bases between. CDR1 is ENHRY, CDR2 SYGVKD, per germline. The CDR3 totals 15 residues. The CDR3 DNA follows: TGTGCCATCAAAGAGGCAGCGGTGAACACCGGGGAGCTGTTTTTT. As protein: CAIKEAAVNTGELFF.

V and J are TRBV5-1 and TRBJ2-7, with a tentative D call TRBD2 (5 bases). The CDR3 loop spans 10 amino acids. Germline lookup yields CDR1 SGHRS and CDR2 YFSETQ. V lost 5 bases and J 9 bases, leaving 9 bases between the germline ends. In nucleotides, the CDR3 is TGCGCCAGCAGGCTGCGGGTGCAGTACTTC. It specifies CASRLRVQYF.

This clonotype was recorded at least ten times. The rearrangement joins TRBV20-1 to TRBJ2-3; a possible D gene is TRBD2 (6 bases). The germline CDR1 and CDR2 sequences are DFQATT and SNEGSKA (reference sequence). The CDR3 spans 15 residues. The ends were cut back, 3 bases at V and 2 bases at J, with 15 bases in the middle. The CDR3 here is CSARAFAGNTDTQYF. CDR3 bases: TGCAGTGCTAGGGCATTCGCGGGGAACACAGATACGCAGTATTTT.

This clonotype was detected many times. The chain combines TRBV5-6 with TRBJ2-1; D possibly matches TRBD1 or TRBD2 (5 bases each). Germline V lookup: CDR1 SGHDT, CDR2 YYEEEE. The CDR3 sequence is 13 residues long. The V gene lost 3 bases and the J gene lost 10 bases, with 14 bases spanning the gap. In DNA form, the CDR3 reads TGTGCCAGCAGCTGGGGGACCTCGGGGGAGCAGTTCTTC. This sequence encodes CASSWGTSGEQFF.